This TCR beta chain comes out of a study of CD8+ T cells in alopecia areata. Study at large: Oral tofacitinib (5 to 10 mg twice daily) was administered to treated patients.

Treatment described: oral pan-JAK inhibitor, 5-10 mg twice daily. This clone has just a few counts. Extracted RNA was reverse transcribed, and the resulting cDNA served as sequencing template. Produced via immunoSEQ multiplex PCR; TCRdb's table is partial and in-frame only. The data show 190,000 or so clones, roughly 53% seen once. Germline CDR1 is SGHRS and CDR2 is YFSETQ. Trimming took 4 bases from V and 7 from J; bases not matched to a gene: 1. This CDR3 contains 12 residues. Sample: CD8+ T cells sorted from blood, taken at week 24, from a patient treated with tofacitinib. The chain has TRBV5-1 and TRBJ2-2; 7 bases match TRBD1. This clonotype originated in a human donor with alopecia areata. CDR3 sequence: CASSRDSGELFF. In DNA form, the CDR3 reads TGCGCCAGCAGCCGGGACAGCGGGGAGCTGTTTTTT.